This entry lists 11 T cell receptor beta chains sequenced from one sample in a study of tumor-infiltrating lymphocytes in primary liver carcinoma. Each 20-30 mg portion of unsorted bulk tissue served as the source for co-extraction of RNA and DNA. The template, approximately 500 ng total RNA, yielded TCR beta cDNA made with a constant-region primer. Generation of the TCR beta libraries relied on three nested multiplex PCR rounds using slightly modified ARM-PCR. Researchers ran the first two PCR rounds for ten to eleven cycles each with TRBV1-TRBV30 forward primers and a C-beta reverse primer. TCRdb analysed the multiplex PCR reads with MiXCR anew, one entry per CDR3 protein. The data show tens of thousands of distinct CDR3 sequences, with about 82% seen just once and 36% held by the top ten. The source material was liver tumor tissue from sampling region 5. As for subset: tumor region T5, tumor centre. These receptors originate from a man aged 40-49 years with primary liver carcinoma and hepatitis B virus infection.

Remarks on this clonotype: The junction departs from germline at one end; a sequencing error may be responsible. The V call is TRBV11-2, the J call TRBJ2-7; D may be TRBD2 (6 bases). The CDR3 is made up of 16 amino acids. Germline V gene sequence: CDR1 SGHAT, CDR2 FQNNGV. CDR3 coding DNA: TGTGCCAGCAGATCCCATTCTTCCGGGACTGCCTACGAGGAGTACTTC. Translating gives CASRSHSSGTAYEEYF.

A remark on this clonotype: A junction end diverges from the germline sequence, so it may reflect a read error. J is TRBJ2-7 and V is TRBV5-1; TRBD1 might be the D (5 bases). Germline CDR1 is SGHRS and CDR2 is YFSETQ. The CDR3 extends over 13 amino acids. The CDR3 loop is CANSIGHPYEQYF. CDR3 nucleotides: TGCGCCAACAGCATCGGACACCCCTACGAGCAATACTTC.

The V gene is TRBV6-1, the J gene TRBJ2-5; no clear D. The germline V gene has CDR1 MNHNS and CDR2 SASEGT. The V and J ends lost 2 bases and 5 bases respectively, with 12 bases between them. The CDR3 consists of 14 residues. The CDR3 loop reads CASSEYGGDETQYF. In DNA, the CDR3 is TGTGCCAGCAGTGAATATGGTGGCGATGAGACCCAGTACTTC.

On this clonotype: It is likely a read error, because the conserved phenylalanine at the end of the CDR3 is missing. The V call is TRBV11-2, the J call TRBJ2-7; 9 positions match TRBD1. The CDR3 covers 15 residues. Germline CDR1 reads SGHAT; CDR2 reads FQNNGV. The CDR3 is CTSSQGTGRTYEQYL. The CDR3 DNA follows: TGTACCAGCAGTCAAGGGACAGGGAGAACCTACGAGCAGTACTTA.

DNA of the CDR3: TGCGCCAGCAGCCAAGAAAAGGACAGCTACAATGAGCAGTTCTTC. It specifies CASSQEKDSYNEQFF. V is TRBV4-3 and J is TRBJ2-1, with a weak D call TRBD1 (6 bases). This CDR3 is built from 15 residues. V lost 0 bases and J lost 3, with 9 bases in between. The germline gives CDR1 LGHNA, CDR2 YSLEER.

CDR3 sequence reads: CASTGQGSPLHF. For the CDR3, the DNA is TGTGCCAGCACCGGACAGGGGTCACCCCTCCACTTT. The rearrangement links TRBV5-4 to TRBJ1-6, with 9 bases lining up with TRBD1. V shed 6 bases and J 10 bases; nucleotides not matched to a gene: 2. Germline loops: CDR1 SGHNT, CDR2 YYREEE (reference sequence). CDR3 length: 12 amino acids.

This clonotype has a count of ten or more. Possible read error: a much larger clone is one base away. CDR3 nucleotide sequence: TGTGCCAGCAGCTACTACAGCAGGGGCTACACCTTC. Amino acid sequence: CASSYYSRGYTF. The chain employs TRBV28 and TRBJ1-2, with D hard to call. Germline CDR1 is MDHEN and CDR2 is SYDVKM. The CDR3 has 12 amino acids. Trimming removed 6 bases from V and 8 bases from J, with 13 bases in between.

Comments on this clonotype: This CDR3 fails to terminate in the conserved phenylalanine or tryptophan, so it likely reflects a read error. The V and J genes are TRBV11-1 and TRBJ2-2; D is undetermined. The CDR3 contains 13 residues. Germline V gene sequence: CDR1 SGHAT, CDR2 FQDESV (reference sequence). The CDR3 sequence is CASNLVRLGELFL. As DNA, the CDR3 is TGTGCCAGCAACTTAGTACGTTTAGGGGAGCTGTTTCTT.

A remark on this clonotype: Mismatch with germline at one junction end may stem from a read error. The V call is TRBV4-2, the J call TRBJ2-3, with 7 bases aligning to TRBD2. This CDR3 is 16 amino acids long. Germline CDR1 and CDR2: LGHNA and YNFKEQ. CDR3 sequence reads: CASTQELAPGTDTQYF. CDR3 DNA sequence: TGTGCCAGCACCCAAGAACTAGCGCCAGGCACAGATACGCAGTATTTT.

In regard to this clonotype: This clone may be a read error of a much larger clone one base away. This sequence joins TRBV28 and TRBJ2-1; 7 positions agree with TRBD2. With 7 bases clipped from V and 8 bases from J, the junction kept 11 bases outside the gene matches. The CDR3 sequence is 14 residues long. CDR1 is MDHEN and CDR2 is SYDVKM in the germline V gene. This chain's CDR3 is CASTLAGGSYEQFF. For the CDR3, the DNA is TGTGCCAGCACCCTGGCTGGCGGGAGTTATGAGCAGTTCTTC.

Only one count was recorded for this clonotype. A read error may explain this, as a much larger clone is one base away. V and J are TRBV11-2 and TRBJ1-4, with 8 bases aligning to TRBD1. From germline, CDR1 is SGHAT and CDR2 FQNNGV. The length of the CDR3 is 15 residues. CDR3 region: CASSLADRVWEELLF. The CDR3 DNA reads as TGTGCCAGCAGCCTCGCGGACAGGGTATGGGAAGAACTGCTTTTT.